A selection of T cell receptor beta chains follows, all from one sample in a study of blood T cells in healthy people across ages. TCRdb reprocessed the 5' RACE reads via MiXCR and lists one record per CDR3 protein. The sample consists of under 1 million distinct CDR3 sequences, 44% of them appearing once. Sequenced material: blood. The receptors were gathered from a man between 60 and 75 years old in good health. The CDR3 runs from the conserved cysteine through the conserved F or W. D genes are given only for firm matches. Expanded clones are given a class, and other clones once, few, many or no size at all.

V	J	D	size	CDR3	DNA
TRBV12-3/TRBV12-4	TRBJ2-1	TRBD1	few	CASSLTGDNNEQFF	TGTGCCAGCAGTTTGACAGGGGATAACAATGAGCAGTTCTTC
TRBV7-2	TRBJ2-1	.	.	CASSPLGGSYNEQFF	TGTGCCAGCAGTCCATTAGGGGGGTCATACAATGAGCAGTTCTTC
TRBV25-1	TRBJ1-1	.	few	CASTPSWAVEAFF	TGTGCCAGCACCCCGTCCTGGGCCGTTGAAGCTTTCTTT
TRBV28	TRBJ1-5	TRBD1	few	CASSRRGTGSQPQHF	TGTGCCAGCAGCCGAAGAGGGACAGGGAGTCAGCCCCAGCATTTT
TRBV4-2	TRBJ2-3	.	.	CASSQDLRGTQYF	TGTGCCAGCAGCCAAGACTTAAGGGGTACGCAGTATTTT
TRBV7-9	TRBJ2-5	TRBD1	many	CASSLEQGATETQYF	TGTGCCAGCAGCTTAGAACAGGGGGCTACAGAGACCCAGTACTTC
TRBV4-3	TRBJ2-1	.	.	CASSPNRNEQFF	TGCGCCAGCAGCCCGAACCGCAATGAGCAGTTCTTC
TRBV29-1	TRBJ2-3	TRBD1	many	CSVPPWTGADTQYF	TGCAGCGTTCCGCCCTGGACAGGGGCAGATACGCAGTATTTT
TRBV5-1	TRBJ2-7	TRBD2	.	CASSWGMSGEYEQYF	TGCGCCAGCAGCTGGGGTATGAGCGGGGAATACGAGCAGTACTTC
TRBV6-2/TRBV6-3	TRBJ2-1	TRBD2	.	CASSYYVWASGTCNEQFF	TGTGCCAGCAGTTACTATGTTTGGGCTAGCGGGACCTGCAATGAGCAGTTCTTC
TRBV12-3/TRBV12-4	TRBJ1-1	.	.	CASSFQTGGGAFF	TGTGCCAGCAGTTTCCAGACGGGGGGGGGAGCTTTCTTT
TRBV4-3	TRBJ2-5	.	few	CASSQGLGSETQYF	TGCGCCAGCAGCCAAGGTCTGGGGTCGGAGACCCAGTACTTC
TRBV4-2	TRBJ2-5	.	many	CASSQEQTQETQYF	TGTGCCAGCAGCCAAGAACAAACCCAAGAGACCCAGTACTTC
TRBV7-2	TRBJ2-3	TRBD2	.	CASSSRPTSGTSTDTQYF	TGTGCCAGCAGCTCGAGACCCACTAGCGGTACTAGCACAGATACGCAGTATTTT
TRBV2	TRBJ2-1	.	.	CASGEGLPTGEQFF	TGTGCCAGTGGAGAGGGGCTCCCTACAGGCGAGCAGTTCTTC
TRBV7-9	TRBJ2-7	TRBD2	many	CASSLSGDEQYF	TGCGCCAGCAGCTTGAGCGGGGACGAGCAGTACTTC
TRBV5-6	TRBJ1-6	.	few	CASRAASYNSPLHF	TGTGCCAGCAGGGCAGCCTCCTATAATTCACCCCTCCACTTT
TRBV14	TRBJ1-1	.	.	CASSQAIGGAEAFF	TGTGCCAGCAGCCAGGCAATCGGAGGGGCTGAAGCTTTCTTT
TRBV11-3	TRBJ2-5	TRBD2	many	CASSPGLAGVKTQYF	TGTGCCAGCAGCCCAGGACTAGCGGGGGTGAAGACCCAGTACTTC
TRBV20-1	TRBJ1-2	TRBD1	.	CSARGWDSYGYTF	TGCAGTGCTAGGGGTTGGGACAGCTATGGCTACACCTTC
TRBV7-2	TRBJ2-4	.	.	CASSSWTKAKNIQYF	TGTGCCAGCAGCTCCTGGACTAAAGCCAAAAACATTCAGTACTTC
TRBV20-1	TRBJ1-1	.	once	CSASDQGRTEAFF	TGCAGTGCTAGCGACCAGGGGCGGACTGAAGCTTTCTTT